This is a list of T cell receptor beta chains from one sample in a study of beta chain features in type 1 diabetes. Clones were read by immunoSEQ multiplex PCR, and TCRdb kept only the in-frame ones, dropping some. The sample consists of 900,000 or so clones, 15% to 20% of them appearing once. The specimen was naive CD4+ T cells from blood. The receptor set was obtained from a woman aged 18-29 years in good health. CDR3s include the opening cysteine and the closing phenylalanine or tryptophan. The D gene is left open where the match is weak. Rows give clone size only sometimes, using once, few, many, or a class for an expanded clone.

TRBV6-1	.	TRBJ1-2	few	11	CASSEQYGYTF	TGTGCCAGCAGTGAACAGTATGGCTACACCTTC
TRBV11-1	.	TRBJ2-1	few	16	CASSRLAVRSYNEQFF	TGTGCCAGCAGTCGTTTAGCGGTACGCTCCTACAATGAGCAGTTCTTC
TRBV5-1	.	TRBJ1-4	.	15	CASSPGRAPNEKLFF	TGCGCCAGCAGCCCGGGACGGGCTCCTAATGAAAAACTGTTTTTT
TRBV12-5	.	TRBJ2-1	.	11	CASGIYNEQFF	TGTGCTAGTGGTATTTACAATGAGCAGTTCTTC
TRBV2	TRBD2	TRBJ2-7	few	16	CASSAAGTSGDYEQYF	TGTGCCAGCAGTGCCGCCGGGACTAGCGGGGACTACGAGCAGTACTTC
TRBV6-5	.	TRBJ1-3	few	14	CASTDWGSGNTIYF	TGTGCCAGCACTGACTGGGGATCTGGAAACACCATATATTTT
TRBV6-1	.	TRBJ2-7	few	13	CASKGSGTLEQYF	TGTGCCAGCAAGGGGAGCGGGACACTCGAGCAGTACTTC
TRBV7-9	TRBD1	TRBJ1-1	few	16	CASSPRQGKDGTEAFF	TGTGCCAGCAGCCCACGACAGGGGAAGGATGGCACTGAAGCTTTCTTT
TRBV5-1	TRBD2	TRBJ2-5	few	15	CASSLTKRERETQYF	TGCGCCAGCAGCTTGACGAAGCGGGAGAGGGAGACCCAGTACTTC
TRBV6-6	.	TRBJ2-7	few	12	CASSNPYGEQYF	TGTGCCAGCAGTAACCCCTATGGAGAGCAGTACTTC
TRBV7-2	.	TRBJ2-2	.	13	CASSWISTGELFF	TGTGCCAGCAGCTGGATCAGCACCGGGGAGCTGTTTTTT
TRBV4-1	TRBD1	TRBJ1-4	few	17	CASSQVGGHRGGEKLFF	TGCGCCAGCAGCCAAGTGGGGGGGCACAGGGGCGGTGAAAAACTGTTTTTT
TRBV5-1	TRBD1	TRBJ1-1	few	14	CASTPDRQNTEAFF	TGCGCCAGCACTCCGGACAGGCAAAACACTGAAGCTTTCTTT
TRBV5-4	.	TRBJ2-3	few	15	CASSLGRVSTDTQYF	TGTGCCAGCAGCTTGGGCAGGGTGAGCACAGATACGCAGTATTTT
TRBV4-1	.	TRBJ1-1	.	14	CASGRKDSNTEAFF	TGCGCCAGCGGAAGAAAGGACAGCAACACTGAAGCTTTCTTT
TRBV4-1	TRBD2	TRBJ2-2	.	16	CASSQEVTGGTGELFF	TGCGCCAGCAGCCAAGAAGTAACGGGAGGAACCGGGGAGCTGTTTTTT
TRBV10-3	.	TRBJ2-7	.	13	CAISVGTDGEQYF	TGTGCCATCAGTGTAGGGACCGACGGCGAGCAGTACTTC
TRBV27	TRBD2	TRBJ2-3	.	18	CASSLRSIGLAGGDTQYF	TGTGCCAGCAGTTTAAGGAGTATCGGACTAGCGGGAGGAGATACGCAGTATTTT
TRBV7-3	.	TRBJ2-5	few	15	CASSLEPGASETQYF	TGTGCCAGCAGCTTAGAGCCGGGGGCAAGTGAGACCCAGTACTTC
TRBV15	TRBD2	TRBJ2-7	few	16	CATSRVGLAGVYEQYF	TGTGCCACCAGCAGAGTTGGACTAGCGGGTGTCTACGAGCAGTACTTC
TRBV19	.	TRBJ1-2	few	14	CASSMGVGPYGYTF	TGTGCCAGTAGTATGGGAGTGGGGCCCTATGGCTACACCTTC
TRBV25-1	.	TRBJ2-7	.	14	CASSGAQPQYEQYF	TGTGCCAGCAGTGGGGCGCAACCTCAATACGAGCAGTACTTC
TRBV7-3	.	TRBJ1-1	.	13	CASSPQKNTEAFF	TGTGCCAGCAGCCCTCAGAAGAACACTGAAGCTTTCTTT